These 25 T cell receptor beta chains came from one sample sequenced in a study of OX40 agonist ivuxolimab in advanced cancers. The table came from immunoSEQ multiplex PCR; TCRdb's copy has only in-frame clones and leaves some out. The sample records tens of thousands of clones, around 82% being singletons. The specimen was CD4+ or CD8+ T cells sorted from blood, collected in a trial of the OX40 agonist ivuxolimab. The receptors here all came from an adult with an advanced solid tumor such as melanoma, head and neck, liver or kidney cancer.

The chain combines TRBV5-1 with TRBJ1-1, with D tentatively TRBD1 (6 bases). The CDR3 length is 14 residues. Trimming shortened V by 0 bases and J by 4 bases, and 10 bases separated the two germline ends. CDR1 and CDR2 (germline): SGHRS, YFSETQ. CDR3 coding DNA: TGCGCCAGCAGCTTGGTCAGGGGCCTCACTGAAGCTTTCTTT. It yields the protein CASSLVRGLTEAFF.

This chain joins TRBV19 and TRBJ2-2; 12 nucleotides line up with TRBD2. After removal of 3 bases from V and 1 base from J, the junction contained 3 bases not matched to a gene. The CDR3 runs 17 residues. Germline-derived CDR1 and CDR2 are LNHDA and SQIVND (reference sequence). CDR3 in DNA: TGTGCCAGTAGTATCGGGACTAGCGGGCAGAACACCGGGGAGCTGTTTTTT. Amino acid sequence: CASSIGTSGQNTGELFF.

The sample holds a few counts of this clone. V is TRBV9 and J is TRBJ2-1, with no clear D. Germline V gives CDR1 SGDLS, CDR2 YYNGEE. This CDR3 has 15 amino acids. V was cut by 0 bases and J by 0 bases, with 7 bases left in between. Written as DNA, the CDR3 is TGTGCCAGCAGCGTAGATGGTGGCTCCTACAATGAGCAGTTCTTC. Its translation is CASSVDGGSYNEQFF.

The chain uses TRBV6-6 and TRBJ1-1; weak D call: TRBD1 (5 bases). This CDR3 is 12 amino acids long. Germline V CDR1 and CDR2: MNHNY, SVGAGI (reference sequence). Trimming took off 7 bases at V and 4 bases at J, with 10 bases between the two ends. The CDR3 here is CASITGGTEAFF. Here the CDR3 DNA reads TGTGCCAGCATTACCGGGGGCACTGAAGCTTTCTTT.

The chain carries TRBV7-8 and TRBJ2-3, with TRBD2 identical over 10 bases. The ends lost 5 bases at V and 6 bases at J; junction bases unmatched: 17. This CDR3 is 18 amino acids long. The germline V gene has CDR1 SGHVS and CDR2 FQNEAQ. The CDR3 reads CASSLARRLAGVRDTQYF. The CDR3 DNA sequence: TGTGCCAGCAGCCTGGCCCGAAGGCTAGCGGGAGTTAGGGATACGCAGTATTTT.

The J gene is TRBJ2-5, the V gene TRBV7-9, with a tentative D call TRBD2 (5 bases). This CDR3 spans 13 amino acids. Germline values: CDR1 SEHNR, CDR2 FQNEAQ (reference sequence). The germline V and J ends were trimmed by 5 bases and 2 bases, with 9 bases remaining between them. CDR3 sequence: CASSPRVQETQYF. For the CDR3, the DNA is TGTGCCAGCAGCCCGAGGGTACAAGAGACCCAGTACTTC.

A single count supports this clone. J is TRBJ1-1 and V is TRBV18; D gene ambiguous. CDR1 and CDR2 from the germline V gene are KGHSH and LQKENI. Trimming cost V 2 bases and J 1 base, with 14 bases left between them. This CDR3 has 16 residues. The CDR3 spells CASSPGVPGTNTEAFF. CDR3 DNA sequence: TGTGCCAGCTCACCAGGGGTCCCCGGTACGAACACTGAAGCTTTCTTT.

This clone has a handful of counts. This chain joins TRBV7-9 and TRBJ2-1; 11 nucleotides line up with TRBD2. This CDR3 has 15 residues. Germline V gene lookup returns CDR1 SEHNR and CDR2 FQNEAQ (reference sequence). V dropped 6 bases and J dropped 8; count of bases not matched to a gene: 9. CDR3 amino acids: CASSMLGTSGDEQFF. CDR3 DNA sequence: TGTGCCAGCAGTATGCTCGGGACTAGCGGCGATGAGCAGTTCTTC. The whole variable domain, filled in from reference TRBV7-9 and TRBJ2-1, reads DTGVSQNPRHKITKRGQNVTFRCDPISEHNRLYWYRQTLGQGPEFLTYFQNEAQLEKSRLLSDRFSAERPKGSFSTLEIQRTEQGDSAMYLCASSMLGTSGDEQFFGPGTRLTVL.

V and J are TRBV4-1 and TRBJ2-2; D might be TRBD1 or TRBD2, each matching 5 bases. CDR1 and CDR2 (germline): MGHRA, YSYEKL. With 0 bases removed from V and 4 bases from J, the gap between germline ends came to 12 bases. The CDR3 has 16 amino acids. The DNA for the CDR3 is TGCGCCAGCAGCCAAGATTCCCAGAGGGGCACCGGGGAGCTGTTTTTT. Translation: CASSQDSQRGTGELFF.

The chain has TRBV25-1 and TRBJ1-4; D gene unclear. V lost 2 bases to trimming and J lost 0 bases, with 13 bases between them. Looked up from germline, CDR1 is MGHDK and CDR2 is SYGVNS. This CDR3 has 17 residues. CDR3 sequence: CASSERIWGATNEKLFF. In DNA form, the CDR3 reads TGTGCCAGCAGTGAAAGGATTTGGGGTGCAACTAATGAAAAACTGTTTTTT. The whole variable domain, filled in from reference TRBV25-1 and TRBJ1-4, reads EADIYQTPRYLVIGTGKKITLECSQTMGHDKMYWYQQDPGMELHLIHYSYGVNSTEKGDLSSESTVSRIRTEHFPLTLESARPSHTSQYLCASSERIWGATNEKLFFGSGTQLSVL.

This clone was seen more than once but under ten times. The chain recombines TRBV28 with TRBJ2-2; tentative D call: TRBD2 (6 bases). This CDR3 has 16 residues. Trimming took 3 bases from V and 1 from J, leaving 12 bases between them. Germline CDR1 MDHEN, CDR2 SYDVKM. CDR3 in amino acids: CASSFLDYRNTGELFF. For the CDR3, the DNA is TGTGCCAGCAGTTTCTTGGACTACCGGAACACCGGGGAGCTGTTTTTT. Looking up the rest from reference TRBV28 and TRBJ2-2 gives the full variable domain: DVKVTQSSRYLVKRTGEKVFLECVQDMDHENMFWYRQDPGLGLRLIYFSYDVKMKEKGDIPEGYSVSREKKERFSLILESASTNQTSMYLCASSFLDYRNTGELFFGEGSRLTVL.

CDR3 residues: CSAVRDRYNEQFF. CDR3 bases: TGCAGCGCTGTCCGGGACAGATACAATGAGCAGTTCTTC. The chain has TRBV29-1 and TRBJ2-1; 7 positions agree with TRBD1. This CDR3 has 13 amino acids. J lost 4 bases, V lost 7 bases, and 7 bases had no gene match. CDR1 is SQVTM, CDR2 ANQGSEA, per germline.

The V call is TRBV5-1, the J call TRBJ1-1, with D possibly matching TRBD1 (5 bases). CDR1 is SGHRS and CDR2 is YFSETQ in the germline V gene. The ends were cut back, 4 bases at V and 4 bases at J, with 14 bases in the middle. The length of the CDR3 is 14 residues. CDR3 sequence (DNA): TGCGCCAGCAGCCCCCACAGACAGTTCACTGAAGCTTTCTTT. Protein product: CASSPHRQFTEAFF.

This chain links TRBV9 with TRBJ2-1; 11 bases are shared with TRBD2. The CDR3 has 15 amino acids. Germline V gives CDR1 SGDLS, CDR2 YYNGEE. The trim removed 2 bases at V and 4 bases at J, leaving 2 bases unmatched. CDR3 region: CASSVTSGVYNEQFF. DNA for the CDR3: TGTGCCAGCAGCGTGACTAGCGGGGTTTACAATGAGCAGTTCTTC.

This clone came up once. V usage is TRBV19 and J usage is TRBJ2-1; 12 bases line up with TRBD2. In germline, CDR1 is LNHDA, CDR2 SQIVND (reference sequence). J was trimmed by 9 bases and V by 7 bases; bases with no gene match: 10. The CDR3 has 15 amino acids. The CDR3 loop is CASNQLAGGGGEQFF. The CDR3 DNA sequence: TGTGCCAGTAACCAACTAGCGGGAGGTGGCGGTGAGCAGTTCTTC.

V is TRBV4-1 and J is TRBJ1-1, with 9 nucleotides matching TRBD1. V dropped 1 base and J dropped 1; count of bases not matched to a gene: 4. CDR3 length equals 16 residues. Germline CDR1 reads MGHRA; CDR2 reads YSYEKL. For the CDR3, the DNA is TGCGCCAGCAGCCAAGGGGTGGGACAGGGGAACACTGAAGCTTTCTTT. This encodes CASSQGVGQGNTEAFF.

Concerning this clone itself: The sample holds other DNA sequences that translate to the same CDR3. As DNA, the CDR3 is TGCAGTGCAGTATGGGGAGTTGAAGCTTTCTTT. Protein sequence: CSAVWGVEAFF. The chain combines TRBV20-1 with TRBJ1-1, with unresolved D. Trimming shortened V by 6 bases and J by 7 bases, and 12 bases separated the two germline ends. This CDR3 is 11 amino acids long. Germline V lookup: CDR1 DFQATT, CDR2 SNEGSKA (reference sequence).

This clone has ten or more counts. The genes are TRBV21-1 and TRBJ2-7; TRBD1 is the table's D call and was not checked against the DNA. TRBV21-1 is labeled a pseudogene. This CDR3 has 14 amino acids. Here the CDR3 DNA reads TGTGCCAGCATCCGGGACAGGGGAACCTACGAGCAGTACTTC. Translating it yields CASIRDRGTYEQYF.

The chain has TRBV19 and TRBJ2-1, with 7 bases matching TRBD1. The CDR3 runs to 16 residues. Germline CDR1 and CDR2: LNHDA and SQIVND (reference sequence). V was pared by 3 bases and J by 6 bases, with 11 bases of the junction left unmatched. Here the CDR3 reads CASSIHPRQGPNEQFF. CDR3 DNA sequence: TGTGCCAGTAGTATTCATCCGAGACAGGGTCCCAATGAGCAGTTCTTC.

V and J are TRBV5-4 and TRBJ2-1; D is possibly TRBD2 (6 bases). CDR1 is SGHNT and CDR2 is YYREEE in the germline V gene (reference sequence). V lost 5 bases and J 2 bases, leaving 14 bases between the germline ends. The length of the CDR3 is 15 residues. Written as DNA, the CDR3 is TGTGCCAGCAGTCCAGAAGGAGGGACCTACAATGAGCAGTTCTTC. Translated, it gives CASSPEGGTYNEQFF.

V and J are TRBV20-1 and TRBJ2-1, with no clear D. The V end was cut by 3 bases, the J end by 3 bases, with 3 bases between. CDR3 length: 11 amino acids. Germline V gene lookup returns CDR1 DFQATT and CDR2 SNEGSKA (reference sequence). The CDR3, as DNA: TGCAGTGCTAGGATCTACAATGAGCAGTTCTTC. As protein: CSARIYNEQFF.

This clone has a single count. This chain uses TRBV28 with TRBJ1-2, with D uncertain. Germline V gives CDR1 MDHEN, CDR2 SYDVKM. CDR3 size: 12 residues. The V end lost 2 bases, the J end lost 7 bases, and 8 bases lay between the germline ends. CDR3 sequence (DNA): TGTGCCAGCAGTTTAATTCCGCGTGGCTACACCTTC. Its protein product is CASSLIPRGYTF.

The V and J genes are TRBV7-9 and TRBJ1-1; a weak D match, TRBD1 (5 bases). V lost 0 bases, J lost 3 bases, and 11 bases lay in between. CDR1 is SEHNR, CDR2 FQNEAQ, per germline (reference sequence). The CDR3 contains 15 residues. In DNA form, the CDR3 reads TGTGCCAGCAGCTTAGCAGGGTCGGGGGACACTGAAGCTTTCTTT. The encoded protein is CASSLAGSGDTEAFF.

This clone appeared a single time. The chain uses TRBV14 and TRBJ2-5; TRBD1 or TRBD2 may be the D gene (5 bases each). This CDR3 is 18 amino acids long. Per germline, CDR1 SGHDN and CDR2 FVKESK. V shed 1 base and J shed 4 bases, with 22 bases lying between them. CDR3 in amino acids: CASSQAPIWGLGRETQYF. DNA of the CDR3: TGTGCCAGCAGCCAAGCCCCCATATGGGGGTTGGGACGAGAGACCCAGTACTTC.

This clone has more than one count but fewer than ten. This chain connects TRBV7-8 to TRBJ1-3; D perhaps matches TRBD1 (6 bases). With 4 bases removed from V and 8 bases from J, the gap between germline ends came to 24 bases. The CDR3 consists of 17 residues. Germline CDR1 and CDR2: SGHVS and FQNEAQ. The chain's CDR3 is CASSSPWGRVTDHTIYF. In DNA, the CDR3 is TGTGCCAGCAGCTCCCCCTGGGGGCGCGTTACGGACCACACCATATATTTT.